This T cell receptor beta chain is from a study of spatial heterogeneity in lung cancer. Study in general: Compared with alpha-chain sequences, beta-chain sequences were consistently detected in greater numbers.

Documented time point: sample taken at primary tumor resection. General study findings and limits: Tallies of expanded TCRs, which were sorted into ubiquitous and regional groups, correlated with counts of ubiquitous and regional nonsynonymous mutations, respectively. Estimation of coverage gave values of around 6.7% for alpha and around 14% for beta chains in tumor T cells. For expanded intratumoral alpha and beta TCRs, counts tracked tumor mutation counts.

This CDR3 spans 17 amino acids. Germline CDR1 reads MNHNS; CDR2 reads SASEGT. Trimming cost V 2 bases and J 0 bases; bases outside gene matches: 6. As to this clonotype: Its target is unknown. This beta chain lies outside the target of a library built for alpha chains; its clone size means little.

TCRdb itself ran the 5' RACE reads through MiXCR, one entry per CDR3 protein. The table lists roughly 18,000 distinct CDR3 sequences, roughly 9% of them singletons. Material: lung tumor tissue, obtained at surgery. The sequence came from a female donor with early-stage non-small cell lung cancer. The chain employs TRBV6-1 and TRBJ1-5, with 8 bases matching TRBD1. CDR3 DNA sequence: TGTGCCAGCAGTGAATGGCAGGGGGCTAATAGCAATCAGCCCCAGCATTTT. This gives the protein CASSEWQGANSNQPQHF.